This T cell receptor (beta chain) was recovered during a study of blood T cell repertoires in COVID-19. About the research overall: The origin of the acute and convalescent COVID-19 samples was the United States, Italy and Spain. Sources were T cells, B-cell-depleted T cells, or PBMCs; the material itself was cDNA or gDNA.

Authors' methods: Quantification of nucleated cells was approximated via reference gene primer amplification. Method: immunoSEQ multiplex PCR; TCRdb's copy keeps in-frame clones and lacks some. V, J and clone size derive from that table, while D and trimming were established from the DNA sequence. The sample carries about 160,000 clones, 85% to 90% recorded once. The V gene lost 2 bases and the J gene lost 2 bases, with 9 bases spanning the gap. The CDR3 is 14 residues long. Germline V lookup: CDR1 GTSNPN, CDR2 SVGIG (reference sequence). Sequenced sample: peripheral blood. This sequence originates from a man older than 75 with acute or convalescent COVID-19. This chain links TRBV30 with TRBJ2-2; D is perhaps TRBD1 (5 bases). Here the CDR3 reads CAWSWTPNTGELFF. The CDR3 region has the DNA TGTGCCTGGAGTTGGACACCTAACACCGGGGAGCTGTTTTTT.